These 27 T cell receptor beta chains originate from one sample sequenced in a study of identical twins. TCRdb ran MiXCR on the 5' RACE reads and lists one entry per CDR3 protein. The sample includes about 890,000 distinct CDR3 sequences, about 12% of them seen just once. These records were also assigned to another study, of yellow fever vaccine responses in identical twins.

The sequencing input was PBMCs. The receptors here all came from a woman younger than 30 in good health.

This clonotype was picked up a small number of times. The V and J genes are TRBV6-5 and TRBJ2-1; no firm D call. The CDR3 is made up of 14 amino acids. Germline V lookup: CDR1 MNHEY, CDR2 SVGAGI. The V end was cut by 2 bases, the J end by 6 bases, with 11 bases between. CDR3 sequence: CASSYRATFNEQFF. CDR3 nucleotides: TGTGCCAGCAGTTACCGGGCCACCTTCAATGAGCAGTTCTTC.

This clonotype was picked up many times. CDR3 coding DNA: TGTGCCAGCAGTTTAGGAGCCTCCTATAATTCACCCCTCCACTTT. Translating it yields CASSLGASYNSPLHF. The chain carries TRBV12-3 or TRBV12-4 and TRBJ1-6, with D unclear. The CDR3 runs 15 residues. V lost 1 base and J 0 bases, leaving 4 bases between the germline ends.

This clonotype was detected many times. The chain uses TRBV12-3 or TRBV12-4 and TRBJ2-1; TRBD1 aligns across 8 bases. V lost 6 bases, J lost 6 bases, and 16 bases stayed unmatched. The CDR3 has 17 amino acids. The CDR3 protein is CASRLDRAKGIGNEQFF. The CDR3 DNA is TGTGCCAGCAGACTGGACAGGGCAAAGGGGATTGGCAATGAGCAGTTCTTC.

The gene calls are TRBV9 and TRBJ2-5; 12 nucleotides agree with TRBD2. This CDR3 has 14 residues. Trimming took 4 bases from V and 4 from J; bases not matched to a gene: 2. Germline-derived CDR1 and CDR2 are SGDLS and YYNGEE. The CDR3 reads CASSPTSGGETQYF. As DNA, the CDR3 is TGTGCCAGCAGCCCGACTAGCGGGGGAGAGACCCAGTACTTC.

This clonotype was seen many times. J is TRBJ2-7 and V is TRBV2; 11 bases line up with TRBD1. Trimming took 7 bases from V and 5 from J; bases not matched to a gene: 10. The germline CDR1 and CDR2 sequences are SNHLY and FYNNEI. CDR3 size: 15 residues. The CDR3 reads CASNSRDRGIHEQYF. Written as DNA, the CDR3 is TGTGCCAGCAACTCCCGGGACAGGGGGATCCACGAGCAGTACTTC.

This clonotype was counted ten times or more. The CDR3 protein is CASSATGTVGSKNIQYF. CDR3 in DNA: TGTGCCAGCAGCGCGACCGGGACAGTGGGTTCCAAAAACATTCAGTACTTC. The J gene is TRBJ2-4, the V gene TRBV9, with TRBD1 matching over 7 bases. After removal of 3 bases from V and 2 bases from J, the junction contained 11 bases not matched to a gene. Germline lookup yields CDR1 SGDLS and CDR2 YYNGEE. The CDR3 has 17 amino acids.

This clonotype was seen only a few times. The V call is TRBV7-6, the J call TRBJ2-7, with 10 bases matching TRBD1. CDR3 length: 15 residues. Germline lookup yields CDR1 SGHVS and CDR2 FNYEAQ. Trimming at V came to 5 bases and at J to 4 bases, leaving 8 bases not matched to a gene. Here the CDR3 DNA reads TGTGCCAGCAGCCCGCGACAGGGGGCGGTATACGAGCAGTACTTC. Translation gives CASSPRQGAVYEQYF.

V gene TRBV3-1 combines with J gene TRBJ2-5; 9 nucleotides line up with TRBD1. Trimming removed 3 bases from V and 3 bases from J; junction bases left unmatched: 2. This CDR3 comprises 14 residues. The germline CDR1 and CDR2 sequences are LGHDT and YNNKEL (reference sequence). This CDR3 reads CASSHRTGEETQYF. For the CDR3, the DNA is TGTGCCAGCAGCCATAGGACAGGGGAAGAGACCCAGTACTTC.

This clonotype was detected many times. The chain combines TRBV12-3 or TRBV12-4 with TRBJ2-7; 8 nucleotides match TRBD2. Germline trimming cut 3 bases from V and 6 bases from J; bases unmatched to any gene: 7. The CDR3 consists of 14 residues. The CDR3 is CASSFSGTRGEQYF. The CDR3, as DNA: TGTGCCAGCAGTTTTTCCGGGACTAGAGGCGAGCAGTACTTC.

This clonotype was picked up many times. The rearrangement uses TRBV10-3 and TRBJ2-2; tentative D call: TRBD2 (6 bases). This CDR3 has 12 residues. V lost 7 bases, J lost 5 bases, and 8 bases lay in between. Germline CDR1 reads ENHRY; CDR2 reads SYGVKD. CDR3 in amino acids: CAITGTTGELFF. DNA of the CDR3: TGTGCCATCACAGGGACTACCGGGGAGCTGTTTTTT.

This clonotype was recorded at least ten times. DNA of the CDR3: TGTGCCAGCAGCTTAGATGGCAGGGAGCTCTATGGCTACACCTTC. Protein product: CASSLDGRELYGYTF. The rearrangement joins TRBV11-2 to TRBJ1-2; D possibly corresponds to TRBD1 (5 bases). The CDR3 is made up of 15 amino acids. Trimming cost V 0 bases and J 4 bases, with 12 bases left between them. The germline CDR1 and CDR2 sequences are SGHAT and FQNNGV.

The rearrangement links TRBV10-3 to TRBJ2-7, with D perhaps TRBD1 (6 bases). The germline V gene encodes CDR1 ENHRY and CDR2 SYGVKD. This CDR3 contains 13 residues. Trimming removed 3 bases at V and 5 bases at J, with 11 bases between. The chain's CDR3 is CAISDRGRHEQYF. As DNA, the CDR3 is TGTGCCATCAGTGACAGGGGAAGGCACGAGCAGTACTTC.

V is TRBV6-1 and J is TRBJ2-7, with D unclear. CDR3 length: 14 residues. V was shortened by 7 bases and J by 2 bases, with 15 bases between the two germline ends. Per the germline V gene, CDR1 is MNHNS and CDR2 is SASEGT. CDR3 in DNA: TGTGCCAGCATGGGTCCCAGCCCGCCCTACGAGCAGTACTTC. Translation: CASMGPSPPYEQYF.

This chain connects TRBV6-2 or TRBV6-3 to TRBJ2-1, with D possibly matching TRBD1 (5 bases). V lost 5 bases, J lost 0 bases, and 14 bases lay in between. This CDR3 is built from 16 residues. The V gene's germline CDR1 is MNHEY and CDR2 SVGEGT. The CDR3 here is CASSPSQGSSYNEQFF. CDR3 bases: TGTGCCAGCAGTCCTTCGCAGGGAAGCTCCTACAATGAGCAGTTCTTC.

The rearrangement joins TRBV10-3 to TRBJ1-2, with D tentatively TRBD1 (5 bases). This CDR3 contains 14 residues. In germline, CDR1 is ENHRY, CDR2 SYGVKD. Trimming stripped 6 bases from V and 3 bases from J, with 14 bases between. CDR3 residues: CAIRGGGTHYGYTF. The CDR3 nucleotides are TGTGCCATCAGGGGTGGGGGAACCCACTATGGCTACACCTTC.

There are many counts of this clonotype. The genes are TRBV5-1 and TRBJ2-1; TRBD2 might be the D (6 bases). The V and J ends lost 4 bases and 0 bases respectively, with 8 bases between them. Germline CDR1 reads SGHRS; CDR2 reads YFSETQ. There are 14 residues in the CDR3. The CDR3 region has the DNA TGCGCCAGCAGCATCGGGGGCTCCTACAATGAGCAGTTCTTC. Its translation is CASSIGGSYNEQFF.

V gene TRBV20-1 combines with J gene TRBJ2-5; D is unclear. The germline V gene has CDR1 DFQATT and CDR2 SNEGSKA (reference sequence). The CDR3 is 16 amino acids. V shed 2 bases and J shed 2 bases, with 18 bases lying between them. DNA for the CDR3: TGCAGTGCTAGACCCCCGGCATGGCTCGGTCAAGAGACCCAGTACTTC. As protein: CSARPPAWLGQETQYF.

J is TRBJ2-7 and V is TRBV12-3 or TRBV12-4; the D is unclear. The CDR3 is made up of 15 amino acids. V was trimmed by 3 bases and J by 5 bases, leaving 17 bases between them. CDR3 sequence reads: CASSLRPVVRDEQYF. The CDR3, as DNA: TGTGCCAGCAGTTTGCGCCCCGTTGTACGGGACGAGCAGTACTTC.

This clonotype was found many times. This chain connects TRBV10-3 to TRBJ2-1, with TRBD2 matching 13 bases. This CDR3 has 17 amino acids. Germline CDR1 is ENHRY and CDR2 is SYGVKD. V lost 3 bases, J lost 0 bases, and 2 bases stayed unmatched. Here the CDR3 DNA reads TGTGCCATCAGTGAAGGGACTAGCGGGACCTCCTACAATGAGCAGTTCTTC. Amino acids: CAISEGTSGTSYNEQFF.

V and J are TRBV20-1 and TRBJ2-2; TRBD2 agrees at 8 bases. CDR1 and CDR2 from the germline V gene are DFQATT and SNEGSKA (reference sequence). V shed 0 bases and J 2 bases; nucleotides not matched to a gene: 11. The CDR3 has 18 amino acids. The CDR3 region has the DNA TGCAGTGCTAGAGATTCAGCGGGAGAGCCTTTTAACACCGGGGAGCTGTTTTTT. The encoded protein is CSARDSAGEPFNTGELFF.

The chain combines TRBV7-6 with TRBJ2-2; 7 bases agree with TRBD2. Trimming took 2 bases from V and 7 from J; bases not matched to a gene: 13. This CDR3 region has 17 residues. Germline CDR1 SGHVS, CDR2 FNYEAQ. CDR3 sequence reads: CASSLLSGGRAVGELFF. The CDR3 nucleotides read TGTGCCAGCAGCTTATTGTCCGGCGGGAGAGCGGTCGGGGAGCTGTTTTTT.

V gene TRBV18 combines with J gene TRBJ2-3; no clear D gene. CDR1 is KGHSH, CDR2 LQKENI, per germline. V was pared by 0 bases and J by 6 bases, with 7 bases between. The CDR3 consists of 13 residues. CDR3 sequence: CASSPPVRDTQYF. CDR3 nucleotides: TGTGCCAGCTCACCACCGGTGAGGGATACGCAGTATTTT.

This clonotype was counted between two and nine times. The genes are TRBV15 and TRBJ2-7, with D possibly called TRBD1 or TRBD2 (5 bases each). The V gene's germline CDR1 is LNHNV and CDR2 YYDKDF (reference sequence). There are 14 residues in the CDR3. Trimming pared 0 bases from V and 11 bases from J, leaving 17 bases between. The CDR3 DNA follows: TGTGCCACCAGCAGAGATGATGGGGCTATCGGGGAGTACTTC. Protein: CATSRDDGAIGEYF.

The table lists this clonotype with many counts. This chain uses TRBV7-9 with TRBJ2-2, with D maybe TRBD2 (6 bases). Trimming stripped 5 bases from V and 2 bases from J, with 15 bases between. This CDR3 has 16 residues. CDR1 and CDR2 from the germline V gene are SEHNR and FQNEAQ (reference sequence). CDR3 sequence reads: CASSPRGSGNTGELFF. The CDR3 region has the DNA TGTGCCAGCAGCCCCCGGGGTAGCGGAAACACCGGGGAGCTGTTTTTT.

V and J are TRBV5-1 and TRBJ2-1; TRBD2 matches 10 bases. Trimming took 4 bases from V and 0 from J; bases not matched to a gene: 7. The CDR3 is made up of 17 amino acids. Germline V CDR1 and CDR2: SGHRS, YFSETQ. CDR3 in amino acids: CASSKTGTSVSYNEQFF. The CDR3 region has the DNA TGCGCCAGCAGCAAGACCGGGACTAGCGTCTCCTACAATGAGCAGTTCTTC.

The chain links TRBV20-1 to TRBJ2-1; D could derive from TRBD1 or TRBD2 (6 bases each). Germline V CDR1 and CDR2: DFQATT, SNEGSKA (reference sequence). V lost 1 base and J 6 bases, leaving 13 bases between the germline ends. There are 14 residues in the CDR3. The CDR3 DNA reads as TGCAGTGCTAGAGGAGAGGGGGGAGGCAATGAGCAGTTCTTC. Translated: CSARGEGGGNEQFF.

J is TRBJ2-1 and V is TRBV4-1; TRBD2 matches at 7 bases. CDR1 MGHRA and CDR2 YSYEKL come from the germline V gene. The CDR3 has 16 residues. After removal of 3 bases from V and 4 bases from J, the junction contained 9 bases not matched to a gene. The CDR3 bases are TGCGCCAGCAGCCATCCCCCGGGACTAAAATACAATGAGCAGTTCTTC. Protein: CASSHPPGLKYNEQFF.